This TCR beta chain was sequenced for a study of CD8 T cells in Susac syndrome. From blood CD8+ and CD4+ T cells, TCR beta sequences were generated. TEMRA cells underwent FACS enrichment and CD8+ and CD4+ T cells underwent negative isolation. Random hexamers primed reverse transcription of about 0.5 to 1 ug RNA. TCRdb re-analysed the immunoSEQ multiplex PCR reads in MiXCR, keeping a single row per CDR3 protein. The table has around 300,000 distinct CDR3 sequences, 70% to 90% seen once; the top ten hold approximately 0.2%. The table lists this clonotype with a count of one. Germline CDR1 and CDR2: MNHEY and SVGEGT. The V end lost 3 bases, the J end lost 0 bases, and 21 bases lay between the germline ends. This CDR3 is 20 amino acids long.

The chain employs TRBV6-2 or TRBV6-3 and TRBJ2-6; D could derive from TRBD1 or TRBD2 (5 bases each). Material: CD8+ T cells from PBMCs. The sequence derives from a human donor with multiple sclerosis. The CDR3 is CASSYSARDGAASGANVLTF. The CDR3 nucleotides are TGTGCCAGCAGTTATTCGGCGAGGGACGGCGCCGCCTCTGGGGCCAACGTCCTGACTTTC.